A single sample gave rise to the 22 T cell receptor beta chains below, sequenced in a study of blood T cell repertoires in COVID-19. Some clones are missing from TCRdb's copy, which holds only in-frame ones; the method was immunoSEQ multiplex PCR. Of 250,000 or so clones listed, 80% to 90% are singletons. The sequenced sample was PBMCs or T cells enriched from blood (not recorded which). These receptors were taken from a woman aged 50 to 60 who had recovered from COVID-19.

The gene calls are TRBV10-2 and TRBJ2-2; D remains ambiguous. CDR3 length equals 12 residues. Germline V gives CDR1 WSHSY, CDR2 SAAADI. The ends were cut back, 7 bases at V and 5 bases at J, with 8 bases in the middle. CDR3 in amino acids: CASKLGTGELFF. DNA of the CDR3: TGCGCCAGCAAACTCGGGACCGGGGAGCTGTTTTTT.

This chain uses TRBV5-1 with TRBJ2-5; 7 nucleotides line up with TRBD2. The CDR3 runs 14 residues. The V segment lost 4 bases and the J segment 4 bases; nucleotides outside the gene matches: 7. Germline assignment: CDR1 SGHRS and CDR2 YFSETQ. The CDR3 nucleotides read TGCGCCAGCAGCCCGGCTTCTAGCGGAGAGACCCAGTACTTC. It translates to CASSPASSGETQYF.

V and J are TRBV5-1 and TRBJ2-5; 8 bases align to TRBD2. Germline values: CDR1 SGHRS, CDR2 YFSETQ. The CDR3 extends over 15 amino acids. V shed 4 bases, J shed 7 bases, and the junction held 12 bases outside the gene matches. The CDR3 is CASSGGVAGLGTQYF. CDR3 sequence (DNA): TGCGCCAGCAGCGGAGGGGTAGCGGGACTGGGGACCCAGTACTTC.

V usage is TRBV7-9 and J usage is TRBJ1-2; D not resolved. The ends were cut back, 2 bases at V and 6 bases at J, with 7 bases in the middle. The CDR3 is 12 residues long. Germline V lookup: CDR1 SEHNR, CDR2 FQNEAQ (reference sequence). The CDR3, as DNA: TGTGCCAGCAGCTTACGAGGGAATGGCTACACCTTC. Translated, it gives CASSLRGNGYTF.

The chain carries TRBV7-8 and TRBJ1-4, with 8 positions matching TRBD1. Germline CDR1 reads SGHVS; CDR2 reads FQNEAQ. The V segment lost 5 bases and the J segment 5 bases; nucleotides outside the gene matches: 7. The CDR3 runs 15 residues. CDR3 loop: CASSVTGTGNEKLFF. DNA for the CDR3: TGTGCCAGCAGCGTAACCGGGACAGGAAATGAAAAACTGTTTTTT.

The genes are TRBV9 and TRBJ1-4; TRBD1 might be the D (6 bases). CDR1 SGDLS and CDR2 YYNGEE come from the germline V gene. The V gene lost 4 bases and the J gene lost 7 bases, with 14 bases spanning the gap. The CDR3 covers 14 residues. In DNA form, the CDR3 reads TGTGCCAGCAGCCGCGGCGGGGGGCCTGAAAAACTGTTTTTT. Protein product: CASSRGGGPEKLFF.

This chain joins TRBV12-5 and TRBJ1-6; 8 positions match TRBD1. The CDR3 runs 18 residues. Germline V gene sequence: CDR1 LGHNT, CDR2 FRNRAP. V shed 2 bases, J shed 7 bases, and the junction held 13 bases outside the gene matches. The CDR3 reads CASGLPYARTGRNSPLHF. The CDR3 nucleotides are TGTGCTAGTGGTTTGCCATACGCCCGGACAGGGAGGAATTCACCCCTCCACTTT.

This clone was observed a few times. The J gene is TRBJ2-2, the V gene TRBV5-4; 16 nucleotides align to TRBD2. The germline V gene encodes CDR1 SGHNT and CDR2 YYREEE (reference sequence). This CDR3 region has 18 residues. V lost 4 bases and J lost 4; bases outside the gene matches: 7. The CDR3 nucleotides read TGTGCCAGCAGCAAGGGACTAGCGGGAGGGCTCGGCACCGGGGAGCTGTTTTTT. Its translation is CASSKGLAGGLGTGELFF. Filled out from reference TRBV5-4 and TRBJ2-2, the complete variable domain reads ETGVTQSPTHLIKTRGQQVTLRCSSQSGHNTVSWYQQALGQGPQFIFQYYREEENGRGNFPPRFSGLQFPNYSSELNVNALELDDSALYLCASSKGLAGGLGTGELFFGEGSRLTVL.

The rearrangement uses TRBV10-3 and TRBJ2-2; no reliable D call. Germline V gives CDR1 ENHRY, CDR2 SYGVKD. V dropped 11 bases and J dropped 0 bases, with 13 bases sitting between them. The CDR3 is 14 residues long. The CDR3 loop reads CAAKNPANTGELFF. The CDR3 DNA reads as TGTGCCGCGAAGAATCCGGCGAACACCGGGGAGCTGTTTTTT.

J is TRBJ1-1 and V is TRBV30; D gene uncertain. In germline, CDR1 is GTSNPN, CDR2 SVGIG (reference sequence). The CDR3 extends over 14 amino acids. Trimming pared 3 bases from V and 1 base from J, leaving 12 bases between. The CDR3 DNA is TGTGCCTGGAGCCCGTGGAGCAAGAACACTGAAGCTTTCTTT. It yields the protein CAWSPWSKNTEAFF.

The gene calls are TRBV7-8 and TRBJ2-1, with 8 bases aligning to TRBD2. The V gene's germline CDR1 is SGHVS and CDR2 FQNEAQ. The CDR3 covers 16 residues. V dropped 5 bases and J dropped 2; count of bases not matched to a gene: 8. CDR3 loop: CASSPSGQTAYNEQFF. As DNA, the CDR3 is TGTGCCAGCAGCCCTAGCGGGCAGACTGCCTACAATGAGCAGTTCTTC.

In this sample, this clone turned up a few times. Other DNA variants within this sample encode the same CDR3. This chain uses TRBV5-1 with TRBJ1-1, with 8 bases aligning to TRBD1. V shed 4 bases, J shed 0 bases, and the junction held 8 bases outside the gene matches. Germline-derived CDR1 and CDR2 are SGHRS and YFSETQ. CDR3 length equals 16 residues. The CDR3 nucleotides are TGCGCCAGCAGCCCTAACAGGGGGGGCATGAACACTGAAGCTTTCTTT. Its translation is CASSPNRGGMNTEAFF.

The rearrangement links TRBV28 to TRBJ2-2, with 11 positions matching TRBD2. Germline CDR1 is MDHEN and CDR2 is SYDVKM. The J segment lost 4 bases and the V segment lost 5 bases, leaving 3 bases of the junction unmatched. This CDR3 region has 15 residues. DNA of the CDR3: TGTGCCAGCAGTAGACTAGCGGGATTCACCGGGGAGCTGTTTTTT. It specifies CASSRLAGFTGELFF. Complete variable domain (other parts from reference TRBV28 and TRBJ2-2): DVKVTQSSRYLVKRTGEKVFLECVQDMDHENMFWYRQDPGLGLRLIYFSYDVKMKEKGDIPEGYSVSREKKERFSLILESASTNQTSMYLCASSRLAGFTGELFFGEGSRLTVL.

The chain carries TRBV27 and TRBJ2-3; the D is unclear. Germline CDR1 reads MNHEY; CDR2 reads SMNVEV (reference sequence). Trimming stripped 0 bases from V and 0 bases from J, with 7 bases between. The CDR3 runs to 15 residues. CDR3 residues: CASSLSPSSTDTQYF. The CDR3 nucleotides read TGTGCCAGCAGTTTATCCCCCTCTAGCACAGATACGCAGTATTTT.

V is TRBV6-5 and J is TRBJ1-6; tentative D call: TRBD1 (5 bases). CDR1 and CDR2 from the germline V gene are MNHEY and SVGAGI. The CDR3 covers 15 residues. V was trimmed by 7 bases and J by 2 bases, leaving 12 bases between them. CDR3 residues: CASTERGAYNSPLHF. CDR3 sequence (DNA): TGTGCCAGCACCGAAAGGGGTGCCTATAATTCACCCCTCCACTTT.

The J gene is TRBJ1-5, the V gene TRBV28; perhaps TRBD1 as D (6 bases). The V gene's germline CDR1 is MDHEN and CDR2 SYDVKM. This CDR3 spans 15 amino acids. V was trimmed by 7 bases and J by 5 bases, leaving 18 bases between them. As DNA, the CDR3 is TGTGCCAGCATCACGTCCGGGAACAGGGATCAGCCCCAGCATTTT. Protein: CASITSGNRDQPQHF.

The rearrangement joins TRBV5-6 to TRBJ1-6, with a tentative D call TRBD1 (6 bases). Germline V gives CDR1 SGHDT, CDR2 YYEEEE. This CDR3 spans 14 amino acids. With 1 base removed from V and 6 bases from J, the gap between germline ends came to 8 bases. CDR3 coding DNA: TGTGCCAGCAGCTTGAGACAGGTTAATTCACCCCTCCACTTT. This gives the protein CASSLRQVNSPLHF.

In DNA, the CDR3 is TGTGCCAGCAGCTTCGACGGGGAAGGGCCCGAGCAGTACTTC. This codes for CASSFDGEGPEQYF. This chain links TRBV7-9 with TRBJ2-7, with a possible D match to TRBD2 (5 bases). CDR1 SEHNR and CDR2 FQNEAQ come from the germline V gene (reference sequence). The V end lost 3 bases, the J end lost 6 bases, and 15 bases lay between the germline ends. There are 14 residues in the CDR3. Using reference TRBV7-9 and TRBJ2-7 for the parts outside the CDR3, the full variable domain is DTGVSQNPRHKITKRGQNVTFRCDPISEHNRLYWYRQTLGQGPEFLTYFQNEAQLEKSRLLSDRFSAERPKGSFSTLEIQRTEQGDSAMYLCASSFDGEGPEQYFGPGTRLTVT.

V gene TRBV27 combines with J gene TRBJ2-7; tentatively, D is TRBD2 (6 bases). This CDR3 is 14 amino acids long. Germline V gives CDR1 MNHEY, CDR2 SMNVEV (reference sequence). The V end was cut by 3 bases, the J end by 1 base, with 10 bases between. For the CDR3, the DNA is TGTGCCAGCAGTTTTCGGGAGAGTTCCTACGAGCAGTACTTC. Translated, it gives CASSFRESSYEQYF.

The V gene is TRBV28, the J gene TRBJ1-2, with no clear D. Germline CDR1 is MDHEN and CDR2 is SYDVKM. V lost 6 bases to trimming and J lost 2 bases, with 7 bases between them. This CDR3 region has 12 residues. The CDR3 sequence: CASRVGNYGYTF. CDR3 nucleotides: TGTGCCAGCAGGGTTGGCAACTATGGCTACACCTTC.

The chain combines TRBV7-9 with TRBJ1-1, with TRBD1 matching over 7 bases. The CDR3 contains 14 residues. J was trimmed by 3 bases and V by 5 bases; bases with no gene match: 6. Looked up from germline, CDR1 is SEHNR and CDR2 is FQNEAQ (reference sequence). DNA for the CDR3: TGTGCCAGCAGCCAGGGGGTTCTCGACACTGAAGCTTTCTTT. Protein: CASSQGVLDTEAFF.

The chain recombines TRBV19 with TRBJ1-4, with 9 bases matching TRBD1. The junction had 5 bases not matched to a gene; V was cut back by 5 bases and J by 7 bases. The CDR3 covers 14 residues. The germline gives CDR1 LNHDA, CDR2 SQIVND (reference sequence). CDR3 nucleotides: TGTGCCAGTAGTGCCCGGGACAGGGTTGAAAAACTGTTTTTT. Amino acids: CASSARDRVEKLFF.